Sequencing of this TCR beta chain was carried out in a study of shared clonotypes between healthy human individuals. About the research overall: The people who gave samples were a couple of women and three men aged 18 to 49.

With respect to this clone: No antigen is known for it. The sample carries other DNA sequences with the same CDR3.

Study conclusions and caveats: Naive CD4 clonotypes overlapped across a few donors at around 5%.

All the donors were Caucasian adults who lived in Nashville, Tennessee. Negatively enriched CD4+ T cells were divided by CD45RA into naive and memory. In germline, CDR1 is SGHRS, CDR2 YFSETQ. The CDR3 covers 14 residues. Trimming at V came to 4 bases and at J to 3 bases, leaving 4 bases not matched to a gene. Clones were read by immunoSEQ multiplex PCR, and TCRdb kept only the in-frame ones, dropping some. The table lists 2,500,000 or so clones, 85% to 95% of them singletons. The TCR sequence derives from a man aged 18 to 29 in good health. Some clones in this sample may be carry-over from other donors' samples. The rearrangement links TRBV5-1 to TRBJ2-7; 10 bases are a match to TRBD1. Source material: naive CD4+ T cells from PBMCs. Indicated subset: CD45RA+ positively selected. In DNA form, the CDR3 reads TGCGCCAGCAGCGGGGGGACAGGGGACTACGAGCAGTACTTC. Translation gives CASSGGTGDYEQYF.